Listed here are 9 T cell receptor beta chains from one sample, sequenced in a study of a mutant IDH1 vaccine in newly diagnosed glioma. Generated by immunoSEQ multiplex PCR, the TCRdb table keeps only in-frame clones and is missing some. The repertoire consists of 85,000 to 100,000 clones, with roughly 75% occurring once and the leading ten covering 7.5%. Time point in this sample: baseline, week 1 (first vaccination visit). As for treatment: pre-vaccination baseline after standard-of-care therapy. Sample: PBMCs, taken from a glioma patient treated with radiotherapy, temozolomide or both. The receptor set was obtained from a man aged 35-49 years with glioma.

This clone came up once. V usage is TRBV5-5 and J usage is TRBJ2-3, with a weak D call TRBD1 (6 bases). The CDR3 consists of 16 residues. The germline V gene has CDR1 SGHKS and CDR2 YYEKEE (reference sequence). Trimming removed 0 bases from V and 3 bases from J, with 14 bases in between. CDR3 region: CASSLGAAGATDTQYF. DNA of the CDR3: TGTGCCAGCAGCTTGGGCGCGGCAGGGGCAACAGATACGCAGTATTTT.

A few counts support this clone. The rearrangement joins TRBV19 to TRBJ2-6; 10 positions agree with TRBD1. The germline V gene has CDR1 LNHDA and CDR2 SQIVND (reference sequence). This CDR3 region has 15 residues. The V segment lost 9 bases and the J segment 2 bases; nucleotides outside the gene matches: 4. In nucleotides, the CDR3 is TGTGCCAGGAGGACAGGGGGGACTGGGGCCAACGTCCTGACTTTC. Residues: CARRTGGTGANVLTF. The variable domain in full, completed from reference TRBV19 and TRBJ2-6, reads DGGITQSPKYLFRKEGQNVTLSCEQNLNHDAMYWYRQDPGQGLRLIYYSQIVNDFQKGDIAEGYSVSREKKESFPLTVTSAQKNPTAFYLCARRTGGTGANVLTFGAGSRLTVL.

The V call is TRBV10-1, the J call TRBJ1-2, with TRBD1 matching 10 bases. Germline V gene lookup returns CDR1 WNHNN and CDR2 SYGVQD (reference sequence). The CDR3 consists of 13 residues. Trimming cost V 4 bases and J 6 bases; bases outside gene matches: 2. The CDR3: CASSAGQGDGYTF. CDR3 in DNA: TGCGCCAGCAGTGCCGGACAGGGGGATGGCTACACCTTC.

This CDR3 is CASTRGGRVYNEQFF. The CDR3 DNA reads TGTGCCAGTACCCGGGGGGGACGAGTCTACAATGAGCAGTTCTTC. This rearrangement joins TRBV19 to TRBJ2-1, with 8 bases identical to TRBD2. CDR1 is LNHDA and CDR2 is SQIVND in the germline V gene (reference sequence). The V and J ends lost 7 bases and 3 bases, in that order; junction bases with no gene match: 8. The CDR3 is 15 residues long.

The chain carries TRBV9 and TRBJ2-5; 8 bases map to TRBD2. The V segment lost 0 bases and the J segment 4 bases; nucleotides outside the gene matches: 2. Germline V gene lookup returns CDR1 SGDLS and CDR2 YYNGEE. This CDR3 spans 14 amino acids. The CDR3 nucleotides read TGTGCCAGCAGCGTAGGAGCGGGAGCAGAGACCCAGTACTTC. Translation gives CASSVGAGAETQYF.

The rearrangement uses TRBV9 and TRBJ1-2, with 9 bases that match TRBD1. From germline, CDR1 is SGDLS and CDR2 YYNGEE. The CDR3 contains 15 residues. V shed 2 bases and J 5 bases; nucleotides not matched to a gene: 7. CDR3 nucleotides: TGTGCCAGCAGCGTGGGGACAGGGTCCGGGTATGGCTACACCTTC. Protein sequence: CASSVGTGSGYGYTF.

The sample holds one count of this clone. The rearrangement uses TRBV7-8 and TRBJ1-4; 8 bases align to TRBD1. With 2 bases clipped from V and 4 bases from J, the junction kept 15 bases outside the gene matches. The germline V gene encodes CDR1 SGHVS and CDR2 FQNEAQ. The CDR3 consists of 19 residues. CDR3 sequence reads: CASSLRDRIRIPNNEKLFF. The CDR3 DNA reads TGTGCCAGCAGCTTAAGGGACAGGATACGCATACCCAATAATGAAAAACTGTTTTTT.

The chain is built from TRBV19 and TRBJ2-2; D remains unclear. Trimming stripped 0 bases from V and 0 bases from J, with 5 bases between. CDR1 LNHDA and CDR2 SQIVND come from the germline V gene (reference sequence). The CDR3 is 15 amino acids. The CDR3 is CASSIEPTNTGELFF. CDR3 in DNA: TGTGCCAGTAGTATAGAACCCACGAACACCGGGGAGCTGTTTTTT.

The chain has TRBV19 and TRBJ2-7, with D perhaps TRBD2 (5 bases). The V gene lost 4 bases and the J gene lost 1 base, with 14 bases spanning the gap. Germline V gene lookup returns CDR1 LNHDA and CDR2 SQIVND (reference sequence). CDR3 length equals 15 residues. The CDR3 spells CASSNSALGSYEQYF. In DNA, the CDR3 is TGTGCCAGTAGTAATAGCGCACTCGGGTCCTACGAGCAGTACTTC.